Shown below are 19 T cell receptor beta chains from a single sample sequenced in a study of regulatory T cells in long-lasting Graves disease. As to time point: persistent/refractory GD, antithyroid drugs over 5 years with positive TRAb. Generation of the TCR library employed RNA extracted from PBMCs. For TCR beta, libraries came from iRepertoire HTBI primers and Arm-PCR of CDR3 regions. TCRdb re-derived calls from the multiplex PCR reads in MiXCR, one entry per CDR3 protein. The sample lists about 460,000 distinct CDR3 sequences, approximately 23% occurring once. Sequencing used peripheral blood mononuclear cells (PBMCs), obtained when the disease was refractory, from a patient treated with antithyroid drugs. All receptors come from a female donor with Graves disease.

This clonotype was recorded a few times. CDR3: CSAGGGIRAQHF. CDR3 DNA sequence: TGCAGTGCCGGGGGAGGAATCAGGGCCCAGCATTTT. The chain carries TRBV20-1 and TRBJ1-5; possible D gene TRBD1, 5 bases. CDR3 length equals 12 residues. Trimming stripped 6 bases from V and 11 bases from J, with 17 bases between. CDR1 DFQATT and CDR2 SNEGSKA come from the germline V gene (reference sequence).

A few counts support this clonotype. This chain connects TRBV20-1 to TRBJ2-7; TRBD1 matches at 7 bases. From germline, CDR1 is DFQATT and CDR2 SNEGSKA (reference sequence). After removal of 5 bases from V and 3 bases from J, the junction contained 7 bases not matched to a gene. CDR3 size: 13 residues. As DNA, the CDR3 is TGCAGTGCTGTGGGACAGATGAACTACGAGCAGTACTTC. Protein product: CSAVGQMNYEQYF.

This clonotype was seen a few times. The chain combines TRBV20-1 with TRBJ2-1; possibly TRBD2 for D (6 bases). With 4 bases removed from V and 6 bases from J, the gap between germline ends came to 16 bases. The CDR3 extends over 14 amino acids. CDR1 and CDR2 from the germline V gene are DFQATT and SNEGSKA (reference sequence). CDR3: CSATGTLGPNEQFF. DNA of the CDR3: TGCAGTGCTACCGGGACTCTAGGGCCCAATGAGCAGTTCTTC.

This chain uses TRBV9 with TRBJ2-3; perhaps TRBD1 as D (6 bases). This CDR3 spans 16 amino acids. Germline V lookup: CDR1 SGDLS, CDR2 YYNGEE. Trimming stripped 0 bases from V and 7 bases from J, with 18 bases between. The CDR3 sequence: CASSVEPGALLNTQYF. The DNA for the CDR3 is TGTGCCAGCAGCGTAGAGCCAGGGGCATTGTTGAATACGCAGTATTTT. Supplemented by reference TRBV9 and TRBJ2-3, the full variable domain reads DSGVTQTPKHLITATGQRVTLRCSPRSGDLSVYWYQQSLDQGLQFLIQYYNGEERAKGNILERFSAQQFPDLHSELNLSSLELGDSALYFCASSVEPGALLNTQYFGPGTRLTVL.

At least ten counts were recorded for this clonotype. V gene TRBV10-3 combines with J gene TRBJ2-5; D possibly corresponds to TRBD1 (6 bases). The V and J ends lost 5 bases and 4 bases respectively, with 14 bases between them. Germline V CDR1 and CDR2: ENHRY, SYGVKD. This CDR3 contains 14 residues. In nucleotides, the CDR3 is TGTGCCATCAGTCTACAGGGAAAGGCAGAGACCCAGTACTTC. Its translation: CAISLQGKAETQYF.

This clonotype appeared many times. CDR3 DNA sequence: TGTGCCAGCAGTTCCCCGGGGACTGAAGCTTTCTTT. Residues: CASSSPGTEAFF. This chain connects TRBV2 to TRBJ1-1; D is undetermined. Germline CDR1 SNHLY, CDR2 FYNNEI. The length of the CDR3 is 12 residues. The germline V and J ends were trimmed by 5 bases and 5 bases, with 9 bases remaining between them. Full variable domain (outside the CDR3, taken from reference TRBV2 and TRBJ1-1): EPEVTQTPSHQVTQMGQEVILRCVPISNHLYFYWYRQILGQKVEFLVSFYNNEISEKSEIFDDQFSVERPDGSNFTLKIRSTKLEDSAMYFCASSSPGTEAFFGQGTRLTVV.

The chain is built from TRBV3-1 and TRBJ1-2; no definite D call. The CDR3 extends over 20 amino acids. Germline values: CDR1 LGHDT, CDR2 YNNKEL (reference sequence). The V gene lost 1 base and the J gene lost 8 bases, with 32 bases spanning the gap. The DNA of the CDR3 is TGTGCCAGCAGCCAAGGGCCCCTCGCCGCAGGCGCCGCTGACCTAAGAGGCTACACCTTC. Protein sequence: CASSQGPLAAGAADLRGYTF.

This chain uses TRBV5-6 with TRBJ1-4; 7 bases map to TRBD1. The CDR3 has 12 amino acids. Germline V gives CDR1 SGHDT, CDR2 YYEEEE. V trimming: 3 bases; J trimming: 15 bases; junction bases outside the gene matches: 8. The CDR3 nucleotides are TGTGCCAGCAGCTCCCGGGACAGACGAGTGTTTTTT. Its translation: CASSSRDRRVFF.

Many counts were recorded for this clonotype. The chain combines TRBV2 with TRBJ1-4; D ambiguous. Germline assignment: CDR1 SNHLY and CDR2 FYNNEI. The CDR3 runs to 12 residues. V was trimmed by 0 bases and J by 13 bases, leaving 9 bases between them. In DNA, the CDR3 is TGTGCCAGCAGTGAAGCGCGCCTCTTACTGTTTTTT. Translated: CASSEARLLLFF. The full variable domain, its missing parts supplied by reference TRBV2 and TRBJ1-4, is EPEVTQTPSHQVTQMGQEVILRCVPISNHLYFYWYRQILGQKVEFLVSFYNNEISEKSEIFDDQFSVERPDGSNFTLKIRSTKLEDSAMYFCASSEARLLLFFGSGTQLSVL.

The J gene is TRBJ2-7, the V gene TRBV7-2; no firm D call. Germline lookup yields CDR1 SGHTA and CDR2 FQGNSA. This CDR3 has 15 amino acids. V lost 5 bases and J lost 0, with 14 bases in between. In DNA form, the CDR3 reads TGTGCCAGCAGCGTCGGACGTACGGTCTCCTACGAGCAGTACTTC. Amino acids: CASSVGRTVSYEQYF.

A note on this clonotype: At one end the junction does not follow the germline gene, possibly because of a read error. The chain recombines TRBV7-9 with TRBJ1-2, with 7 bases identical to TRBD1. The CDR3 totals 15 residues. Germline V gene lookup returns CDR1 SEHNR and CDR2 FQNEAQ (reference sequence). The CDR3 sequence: CASSLGGGEVYGYAF. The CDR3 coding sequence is TGTGCCAGCAGCTTAGGAGGGGGCGAGGTCTATGGCTACGCCTTC.

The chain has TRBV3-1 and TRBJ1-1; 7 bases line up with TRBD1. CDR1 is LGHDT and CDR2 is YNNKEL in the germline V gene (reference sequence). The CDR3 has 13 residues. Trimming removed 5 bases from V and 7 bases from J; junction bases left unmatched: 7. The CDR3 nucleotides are TGTGCCAGCAGCTTAAAGGGGGCAAATGAAGCTTTCTTT. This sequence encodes CASSLKGANEAFF.

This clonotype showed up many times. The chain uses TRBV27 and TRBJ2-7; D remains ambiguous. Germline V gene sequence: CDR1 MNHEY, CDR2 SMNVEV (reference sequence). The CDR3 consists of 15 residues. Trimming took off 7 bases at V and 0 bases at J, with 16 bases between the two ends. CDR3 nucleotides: TGTGCCAGCACCCCGGTGTCAGGAGACTCCTACGAGCAGTACTTC. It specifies CASTPVSGDSYEQYF.

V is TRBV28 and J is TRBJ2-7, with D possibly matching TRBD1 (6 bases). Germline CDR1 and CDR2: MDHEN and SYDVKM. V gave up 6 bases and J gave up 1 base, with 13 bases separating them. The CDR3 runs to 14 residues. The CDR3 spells CASRIQQGSYEQYF. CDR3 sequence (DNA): TGTGCCAGCAGAATCCAGCAGGGGTCCTACGAGCAGTACTTC.

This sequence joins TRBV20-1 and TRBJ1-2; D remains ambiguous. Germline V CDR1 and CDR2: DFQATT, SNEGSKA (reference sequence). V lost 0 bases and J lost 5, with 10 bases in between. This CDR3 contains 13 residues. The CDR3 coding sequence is TGCAGTGCTAGAGACAGAACGGGATATGGCTACACCTTC. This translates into CSARDRTGYGYTF.

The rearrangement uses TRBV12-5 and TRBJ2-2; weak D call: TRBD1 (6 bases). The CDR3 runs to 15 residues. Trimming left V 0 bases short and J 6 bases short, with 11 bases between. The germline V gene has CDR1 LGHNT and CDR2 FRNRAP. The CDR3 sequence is CASGLVRQGSGELFF. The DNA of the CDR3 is TGTGCTAGTGGTTTGGTACGCCAGGGGTCCGGGGAGCTGTTTTTT.

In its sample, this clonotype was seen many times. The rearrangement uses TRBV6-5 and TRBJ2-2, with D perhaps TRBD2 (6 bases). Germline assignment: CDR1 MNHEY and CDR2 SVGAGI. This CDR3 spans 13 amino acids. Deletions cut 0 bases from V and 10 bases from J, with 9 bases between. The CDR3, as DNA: TGTGCCAGCAGTTACTCTCGGGGGTCGGAGCTGTTTTTT. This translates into CASSYSRGSELFF.

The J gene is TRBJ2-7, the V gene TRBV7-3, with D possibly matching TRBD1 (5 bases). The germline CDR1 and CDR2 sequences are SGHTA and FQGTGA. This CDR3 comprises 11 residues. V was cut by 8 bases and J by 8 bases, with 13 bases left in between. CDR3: CASPTVHKQYF. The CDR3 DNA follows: TGTGCCAGCCCGACAGTCCACAAGCAGTACTTC.

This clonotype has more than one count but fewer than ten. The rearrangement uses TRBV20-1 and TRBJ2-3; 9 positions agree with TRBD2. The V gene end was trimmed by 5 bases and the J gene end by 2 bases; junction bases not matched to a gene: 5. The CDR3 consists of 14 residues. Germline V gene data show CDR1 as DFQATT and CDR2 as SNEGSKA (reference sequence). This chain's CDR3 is CSALTSGNTDTQYF. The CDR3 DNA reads TGCAGTGCTCTGACTAGCGGAAACACAGATACGCAGTATTTT.